This passage covers 24 T cell receptor beta chains from one sample sequenced in a study of CD8+CD57+ T cells in acquired aplastic anemia. The patients chosen for sequencing had shown expansion of CD8+CD57+ cells (detected by flow cytometry). TCR beta VDJ and CDR3 profiles were obtained from a genomic DNA template. TCRdb fed the reads into MiXCR, producing one record per CDR3 protein. The table lists roughly 500,000 distinct CDR3 sequences, less than 35% of them singletons. The source material was sorted CD4+, CD8+, or CD8+CD57+ T cells (not recorded which) from PBMCs. The receptors derive from a human donor with aplastic anemia.

The V gene is TRBV3-1, the J gene TRBJ2-1; 11 nucleotides align to TRBD2. The CDR3 runs 16 residues. Germline loops: CDR1 LGHDT, CDR2 YNNKEL (reference sequence). After removal of 0 bases from V and 5 bases from J, the junction contained 3 bases not matched to a gene. The CDR3 reads CASSQEVTSGDNEQFF. The CDR3 DNA reads TGTGCCAGCAGCCAAGAAGTGACTAGCGGGGACAATGAGCAGTTCTTC.

The rearrangement links TRBV5-1 to TRBJ2-7; perhaps TRBD2 as D (5 bases). Trimming took 2 bases from V and 5 from J, leaving 14 bases between them. The germline CDR1 and CDR2 sequences are SGHRS and YFSETQ. This CDR3 comprises 14 residues. CDR3 amino acids: CASSFGSQEDEQYF. The DNA for the CDR3 is TGCGCCAGCAGCTTTGGGAGTCAGGAGGACGAGCAGTACTTC.

The table lists this clonotype with many counts. The chain carries TRBV10-3 and TRBJ2-3, with 10 bases lining up with TRBD2. The germline gives CDR1 ENHRY, CDR2 SYGVKD. This CDR3 region has 15 residues. The V segment lost 4 bases and the J segment 4 bases; nucleotides outside the gene matches: 5. As DNA, the CDR3 is TGTGCCATCAGTGGGATAGCGGGGGGCGCAGATACGCAGTATTTT. Amino acids: CAISGIAGGADTQYF.

This clonotype was seen only once. The V gene is TRBV9, the J gene TRBJ2-3; D may be TRBD2 (6 bases). CDR1 is SGDLS and CDR2 is YYNGEE in the germline V gene. Trimming shortened V by 4 bases and J by 2 bases, and 11 bases separated the two germline ends. The length of the CDR3 is 14 residues. DNA of the CDR3: TGTGCCAGCAGCACCCGGGACTTCACAGATACGCAGTATTTT. This encodes CASSTRDFTDTQYF.

The chain employs TRBV29-1 and TRBJ2-1; D gene uncertain. The germline gives CDR1 SQVTM, CDR2 ANQGSEA. The CDR3 totals 11 residues. V was trimmed by 5 bases and J by 7 bases, leaving 9 bases between them. The CDR3 here is CSVLPLNEQFF. The CDR3 DNA reads as TGCAGCGTTCTTCCCTTAAATGAGCAGTTCTTC.

The V and J genes are TRBV11-2 and TRBJ1-2; 12 nucleotides agree with TRBD1. CDR3 length: 18 residues. The germline V gene has CDR1 SGHAT and CDR2 FQNNGV. With V trimmed by 2 bases and J by 8 bases, 15 bases remained unmatched. The CDR3 region has the DNA TGTGCCAGCAGCTTACTAGCGGGTCCGGGACAGGGGGCGAGGGGCTACACCTTC. Translating gives CASSLLAGPGQGARGYTF. The entire variable domain, with the rest obtained from reference TRBV11-2 and TRBJ1-2, is as follows: EAGVAQSPRYKIIEKRQSVAFWCNPISGHATLYWYQQILGQGPKLLIQFQNNGVVDDSQLPKDRFSAERLKGVDSTLKIQPAKLEDSAVYLCASSLLAGPGQGARGYTFGSGTRLTVV.

V usage is TRBV15 and J usage is TRBJ1-1; a possible D gene is TRBD1 (6 bases). V lost 0 bases, J lost 2 bases, and 16 bases lay in between. The CDR3 runs to 17 residues. Germline CDR1 and CDR2: LNHNV and YYDKDF (reference sequence). This chain's CDR3 is CATSRDRRGLANTEAFF. CDR3 sequence (DNA): TGTGCCACCAGCAGAGATCGAAGGGGGTTGGCCAACACTGAAGCTTTCTTT.

This sequence joins TRBV11-2 and TRBJ2-7, with 7 bases aligning to TRBD2. The CDR3 is 19 residues long. Germline V gene lookup returns CDR1 SGHAT and CDR2 FQNNGV. V shed 5 bases and J 1 base; nucleotides not matched to a gene: 20. CDR3 residues: CASSPGKGLAGVPSYEQYF. CDR3 nucleotide sequence: TGTGCCAGCAGCCCTGGAAAGGGGTTAGCGGGCGTACCTTCCTACGAGCAGTACTTC.

This clonotype was counted ten times or more. The CDR3 loop reads CASRPGQPAYGYTF. The CDR3 DNA reads as TGTGCCAGCAGACCGGGACAGCCCGCCTATGGCTACACCTTC. The J gene is TRBJ1-2, the V gene TRBV2; TRBD1 matches at 7 bases. J lost 4 bases, V lost 6 bases, and 8 bases had no gene match. Germline CDR1 SNHLY, CDR2 FYNNEI. The CDR3 has 14 amino acids.

This clonotype showed up many times. V usage is TRBV29-1 and J usage is TRBJ1-1; tentative D call: TRBD1 (5 bases). Trimming took 4 bases from V and 4 from J, leaving 16 bases between them. The CDR3 contains 14 residues. The V gene's germline CDR1 is SQVTM and CDR2 ANQGSEA. The CDR3 sequence: CSVAAGRLSTEAFF. The DNA of the CDR3 is TGCAGCGTTGCGGCAGGGCGTCTGAGCACTGAAGCTTTCTTT.

The chain combines TRBV5-5 with TRBJ1-5; D uncertain. The CDR3 loop spans 16 amino acids. CDR1 and CDR2 (germline): SGHKS, YYEKEE (reference sequence). Trimming stripped 0 bases from V and 3 bases from J, with 13 bases between. The chain's CDR3 is CASSLEDASVNQPQHF. CDR3 nucleotide sequence: TGTGCCAGCAGCTTGGAGGACGCCAGTGTCAATCAGCCCCAGCATTTT.

As to this clonotype: One end of the junction fails to match germline, which may point to a read error. The J gene is TRBJ2-7, the V gene TRBV13; 8 nucleotides match TRBD1. The length of the CDR3 is 14 residues. Germline V gene lookup returns CDR1 PRHDT and CDR2 FYEKMQ (reference sequence). The CDR3 region has the DNA TGTGCCAGCGGCTTTCAGGACAGGGTGGGGGAGCAGTACTTC. It yields the protein CASGFQDRVGEQYF.

The CDR3 DNA sequence: TGTGCCACCAGCAGAGACAACGGAGACGAAGCTTTCTTT. Its translation is CATSRDNGDEAFF. The J gene is TRBJ1-1, the V gene TRBV15, with D unclear. The V end lost 0 bases, the J end lost 8 bases, and 10 bases lay between the germline ends. Per germline, CDR1 LNHNV and CDR2 YYDKDF (reference sequence). CDR3 length: 13 amino acids.

The gene calls are TRBV14 and TRBJ2-5; D not certain. V dropped 2 bases and J dropped 3 bases, with 7 bases sitting between them. Looked up from germline, CDR1 is SGHDN and CDR2 is FVKESK. This CDR3 region has 13 residues. In DNA, the CDR3 is TGTGCCAGCAGCCAATGGACGAAAGAGACCCAGTACTTC. It specifies CASSQWTKETQYF.

The chain combines TRBV11-2 with TRBJ2-1; 9 bases align to TRBD1. Trimming at V came to 5 bases and at J to 7 bases, leaving 12 bases not matched to a gene. The CDR3 runs to 16 residues. The germline CDR1 and CDR2 sequences are SGHAT and FQNNGV. The CDR3 here is CASSLPSRTGVNEQFF. The CDR3 bases are TGTGCCAGCAGCCTACCCTCTCGGACAGGGGTAAATGAGCAGTTCTTC.

This clonotype appeared many times. V is TRBV10-3 and J is TRBJ1-5, with a weak D call TRBD1 (6 bases). CDR1 and CDR2 from the germline V gene are ENHRY and SYGVKD. Trimming removed 10 bases from V and 4 bases from J, with 11 bases in between. The length of the CDR3 is 12 residues. In DNA form, the CDR3 reads TGTGCCACCAGGACAGCTAATCAGCCCCAGCATTTT. This codes for CATRTANQPQHF.

This chain uses TRBV11-2 with TRBJ2-7; 11 bases align to TRBD2. The germline V gene encodes CDR1 SGHAT and CDR2 FQNNGV. J gave up 2 bases and V 0 bases, and 6 bases lay outside the gene matches. The CDR3 contains 17 residues. The CDR3 protein is CASSLERVSGGAYEQYF. The CDR3 DNA is TGTGCCAGCAGCTTAGAGAGAGTTAGCGGGGGGGCCTACGAGCAGTACTTC.

This clonotype was counted between two and nine times. The V gene is TRBV20-1, the J gene TRBJ1-4; 8 bases match TRBD1. The germline V gene has CDR1 DFQATT and CDR2 SNEGSKA (reference sequence). CDR3 length equals 13 residues. Germline trimming cut 5 bases from V and 1 base from J; bases unmatched to any gene: 0. CDR3 amino acids: CSAGQGTNEKLFF. CDR3 nucleotides: TGCAGTGCTGGACAGGGAACTAATGAAAAACTGTTTTTT.

The table lists this clonotype with many counts. The chain combines TRBV19 with TRBJ1-3; 8 bases map to TRBD1. Germline V CDR1 and CDR2: LNHDA, SQIVND (reference sequence). V lost 5 bases and J lost 4; bases outside the gene matches: 4. The CDR3 extends over 14 amino acids. CDR3 in DNA: TGTGCCAGTAGTGACAGGGGTTTGGGAAACACCATATATTTT. Translated, it gives CASSDRGLGNTIYF.

This clonotype came up many times. The chain has TRBV7-2 and TRBJ2-4; D is unresolved. CDR3 length: 13 amino acids. Germline-derived CDR1 and CDR2 are SGHTA and FQGNSA. V lost 3 bases and J lost 0, with 3 bases in between. The CDR3 reads CASSFEAKNIQYF. CDR3 nucleotides: TGTGCCAGCAGCTTTGAAGCCAAAAACATTCAGTACTTC.

This clonotype occurred many times. This chain connects TRBV7-2 to TRBJ2-7; 8 bases match TRBD2. With V trimmed by 7 bases and J by 0 bases, 8 bases remained unmatched. The germline V gene encodes CDR1 SGHTA and CDR2 FQGNSA. The CDR3 sequence is 15 residues long. Here the CDR3 reads CASIPGGTVSYEQYF. DNA of the CDR3: TGTGCCAGCATTCCGGGGGGGACGGTCTCCTACGAGCAGTACTTC. The whole variable domain, remainder taken from reference TRBV7-2 and TRBJ2-7, is GAGVSQSPSNKVTEKGKDVELRCDPISGHTALYWYRQSLGQGLEFLIYFQGNSAPDKSGLPSDRFSAERTGGSVSTLTIQRTQQEDSAVYLCASIPGGTVSYEQYFGPGTRLTVT.

The rearrangement joins TRBV7-6 to TRBJ1-4; D ambiguous. V gave up 5 bases and J gave up 11 bases, with 9 bases separating them. The CDR3 covers 11 residues. Germline CDR1 reads SGHVS; CDR2 reads FNYEAQ. CDR3 sequence reads: CASSQTGKLFF. CDR3 in DNA: TGTGCCAGCAGCCAGACCGGGAAACTGTTTTTT.

This clonotype has just a few counts. The rearrangement links TRBV2 to TRBJ2-7; 7 positions match TRBD1. Per germline, CDR1 SNHLY and CDR2 FYNNEI. Trimming removed 6 bases from V and 8 bases from J; junction bases left unmatched: 13. This CDR3 has 14 amino acids. CDR3 in amino acids: CASSVDRESRKQYF. CDR3 in DNA: TGTGCCAGCAGCGTCGACAGGGAAAGTCGGAAGCAGTACTTC.

Many counts were recorded for this clonotype. The J gene is TRBJ2-5, the V gene TRBV10-1, with D unclear. Per the germline V gene, CDR1 is WNHNN and CDR2 is SYGVQD (reference sequence). CDR3 length: 14 amino acids. Trimming took 0 bases from V and 2 from J, leaving 7 bases between them. In nucleotides, the CDR3 is TGCGCCAGCAGTGAGTCTAGCAGGCAAGAGACCCAGTACTTC. It specifies CASSESSRQETQYF.